This TCR beta chain was identified in a study of blood T cell repertoires in COVID-19. Study-level background: Acute-phase and convalescent COVID-19 samples originated in the United States, Italy and Spain. From T cells, B-cell-depleted T cells, or PBMCs came the material, which was cDNA or gDNA.

TCRdb keeps only in-frame clones here, not all; method: immunoSEQ multiplex PCR. Among around 250,000 clones, around nine tenths were seen once, and the ten largest hold about 8.6%. The CDR3 is made up of 15 amino acids. Germline V gene lookup returns CDR1 SGHAT and CDR2 FQNNGV. V was clipped by 7 bases and J by 6 bases; unmatched bases: 10. This clonotype originated in a man aged 40-49 years with active or convalescent COVID-19. The chain uses TRBV11-2 and TRBJ2-2; 8 bases line up with TRBD1. Sequencing was performed on peripheral blood. The CDR3 DNA reads TGTGCCAGCACCGAACTACAGGGGGGACCCGGGGAGCTGTTTTTT. Its protein is CASTELQGGPGELFF.